One T cell receptor (beta chain) is described in this entry. No antigen is known for it. A single base separates this from a much larger clone, so it may be a read error. The CDR3 does not close with the conserved phenylalanine or tryptophan, likely indicating a read error. A modified ARM-PCR protocol with three rounds of nested PCR amplified TCRbeta. TCRdb called the multiplex PCR reads again in MiXCR, with one record for every CDR3 protein. The sample lists 94,000 or so distinct CDR3 sequences; 75% to 85% were seen once. RNA was extracted from bulk tissue without any cell sorting. The normal lung tissue was taken more than 3 cm from the tumor edge. Chemotherapy-naive patients with new lung cancer underwent thoracic surgery in China, August–November 2014. This entry is derived from a study of tumor and adjacent non-tumor tissue in lung cancer. Study background: On average, productive TCRbeta reads reached about 4.17 million per sample. The study, taken as a whole, reports: Significantly higher TCR diversity was found in tumor than normal lung. In normal lung, the top 100 clones were significantly more dominant than in tumor.

Germline V lookup: CDR1 SGHVS, CDR2 FQNEAQ. CDR3 length: 17 residues. With V trimmed by 5 bases and J by 4 bases, 12 bases remained unmatched. The origin of this receptor is a woman between 50 and 59 years old with non-small cell lung cancer. The chain has TRBV7-8 and TRBJ2-7; 12 bases are shared with TRBD2. The sample consisted of distant non-tumor lung tissue. The CDR3 protein is CASSPSTWTSGKYEQYL. As DNA, the CDR3 is TGTGCCAGCAGCCCCTCGACGTGGACTAGCGGGAAATACGAGCAGTACTTA.